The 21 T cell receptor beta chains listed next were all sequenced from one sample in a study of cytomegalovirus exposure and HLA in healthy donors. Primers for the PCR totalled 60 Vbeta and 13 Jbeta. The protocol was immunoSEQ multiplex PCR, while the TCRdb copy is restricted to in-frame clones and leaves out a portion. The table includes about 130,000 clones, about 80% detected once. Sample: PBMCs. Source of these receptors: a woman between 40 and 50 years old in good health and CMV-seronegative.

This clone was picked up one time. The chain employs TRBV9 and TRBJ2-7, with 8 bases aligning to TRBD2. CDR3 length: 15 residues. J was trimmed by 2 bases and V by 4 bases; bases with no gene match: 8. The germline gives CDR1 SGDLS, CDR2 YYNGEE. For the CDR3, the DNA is TGTGCCAGCAGCTTAACGGGGGGGAGCGCCTACGAGCAGTACTTC. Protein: CASSLTGGSAYEQYF.

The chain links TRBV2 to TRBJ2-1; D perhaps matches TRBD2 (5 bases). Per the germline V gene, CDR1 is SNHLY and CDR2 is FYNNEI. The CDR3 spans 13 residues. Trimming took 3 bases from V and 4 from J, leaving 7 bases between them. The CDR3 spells CASSDPGYNEQFF. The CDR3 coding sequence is TGTGCCAGCAGTGACCCGGGATACAATGAGCAGTTCTTC.

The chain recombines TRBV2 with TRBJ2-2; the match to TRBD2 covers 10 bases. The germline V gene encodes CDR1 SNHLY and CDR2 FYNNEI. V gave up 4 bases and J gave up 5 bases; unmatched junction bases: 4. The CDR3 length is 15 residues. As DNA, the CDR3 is TGTGCCAGCAGTGGCTCTAGCGGGAGAACCGGGGAGCTGTTTTTT. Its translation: CASSGSSGRTGELFF.

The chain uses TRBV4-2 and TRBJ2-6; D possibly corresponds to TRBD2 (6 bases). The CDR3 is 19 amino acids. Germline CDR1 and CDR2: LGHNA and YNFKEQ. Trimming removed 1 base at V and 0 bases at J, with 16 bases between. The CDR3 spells CASSQARRRELSGANVLTF. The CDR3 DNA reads TGTGCCAGCAGCCAAGCGAGGAGGAGGGAACTCTCTGGGGCCAACGTCCTGACTTTC.

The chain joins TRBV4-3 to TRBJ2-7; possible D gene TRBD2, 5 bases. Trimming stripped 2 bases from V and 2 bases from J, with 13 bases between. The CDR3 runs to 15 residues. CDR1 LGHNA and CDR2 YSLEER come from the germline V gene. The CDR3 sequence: CASSQSSSRTYEQYF. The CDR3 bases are TGCGCCAGCAGCCAATCTTCTAGCCGAACCTACGAGCAGTACTTC.

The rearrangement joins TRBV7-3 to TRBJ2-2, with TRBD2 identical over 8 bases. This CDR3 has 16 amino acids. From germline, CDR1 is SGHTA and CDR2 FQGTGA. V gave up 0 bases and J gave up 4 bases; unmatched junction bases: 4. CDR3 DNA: TGTGCCAGCAGCTTAACCCAAGCGGGAGTCACCGGGGAGCTGTTTTTT. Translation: CASSLTQAGVTGELFF. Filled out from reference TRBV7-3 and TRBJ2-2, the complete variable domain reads GAGVSQTPSNKVTEKGKYVELRCDPISGHTALYWYRQSLGQGPEFLIYFQGTGAADDSGLPNDRFFAVRPEGSVSTLKIQRTERGDSAVYLCASSLTQAGVTGELFFGEGSRLTVL.

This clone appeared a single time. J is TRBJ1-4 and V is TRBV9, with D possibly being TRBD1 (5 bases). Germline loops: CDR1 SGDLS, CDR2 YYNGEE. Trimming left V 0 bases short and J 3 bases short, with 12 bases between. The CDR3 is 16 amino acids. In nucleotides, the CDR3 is TGTGCCAGCAGCGTAGCTACGGGGGGTCCTAATGAAAAACTGTTTTTT. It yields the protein CASSVATGGPNEKLFF.

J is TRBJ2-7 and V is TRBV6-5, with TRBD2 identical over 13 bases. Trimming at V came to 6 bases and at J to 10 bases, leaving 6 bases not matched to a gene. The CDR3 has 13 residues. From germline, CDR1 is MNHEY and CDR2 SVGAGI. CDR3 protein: CASRAGTSGVQYF. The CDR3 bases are TGTGCCAGCAGGGCCGGGACTAGCGGGGTTCAGTACTTC.

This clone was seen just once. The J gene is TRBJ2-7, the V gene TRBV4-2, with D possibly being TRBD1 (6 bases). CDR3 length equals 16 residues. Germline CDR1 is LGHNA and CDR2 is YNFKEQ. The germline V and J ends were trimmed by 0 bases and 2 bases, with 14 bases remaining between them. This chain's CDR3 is CASSQERSGDTYEQYF. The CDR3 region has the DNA TGTGCCAGCAGCCAAGAGAGGTCAGGGGATACCTACGAGCAGTACTTC.

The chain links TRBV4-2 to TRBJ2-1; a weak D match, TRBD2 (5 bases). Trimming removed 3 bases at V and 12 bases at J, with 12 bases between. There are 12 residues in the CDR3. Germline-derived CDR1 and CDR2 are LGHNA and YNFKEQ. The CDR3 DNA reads TGTGCCAGCAGCCATGGATCGGAGGTGCAGTTCTTC. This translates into CASSHGSEVQFF.

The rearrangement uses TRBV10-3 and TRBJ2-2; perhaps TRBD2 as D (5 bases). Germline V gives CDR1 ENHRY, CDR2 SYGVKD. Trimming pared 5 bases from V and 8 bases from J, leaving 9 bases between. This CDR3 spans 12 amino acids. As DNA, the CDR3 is TGTGCCATCAGTACCTCGGGGGGGGAGCTGTTTTTT. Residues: CAISTSGGELFF.

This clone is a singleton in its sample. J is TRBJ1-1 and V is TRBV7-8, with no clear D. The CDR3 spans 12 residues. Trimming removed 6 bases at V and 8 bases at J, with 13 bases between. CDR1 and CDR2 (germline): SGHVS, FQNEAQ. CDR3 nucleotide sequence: TGTGCCAGCAGTTCTAGATGGCCCGAAGCTTTCTTT. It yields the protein CASSSRWPEAFF. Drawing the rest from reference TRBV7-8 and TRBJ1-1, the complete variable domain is GAGVSQSPRYKVAKRGQDVALRCDPISGHVSLFWYQQALGQGPEFLTYFQNEAQLDKSGLPSDRFFAERPEGSVSTLKIQRTQQEDSAVYLCASSSRWPEAFFGQGTRLTVV.

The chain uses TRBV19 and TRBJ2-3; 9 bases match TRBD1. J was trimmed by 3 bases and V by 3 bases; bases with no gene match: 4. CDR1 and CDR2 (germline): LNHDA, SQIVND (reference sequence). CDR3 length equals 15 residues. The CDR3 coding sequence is TGTGCCAGTAGTATGCTGGGACAGGGTACAGATACGCAGTATTTT. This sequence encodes CASSMLGQGTDTQYF.

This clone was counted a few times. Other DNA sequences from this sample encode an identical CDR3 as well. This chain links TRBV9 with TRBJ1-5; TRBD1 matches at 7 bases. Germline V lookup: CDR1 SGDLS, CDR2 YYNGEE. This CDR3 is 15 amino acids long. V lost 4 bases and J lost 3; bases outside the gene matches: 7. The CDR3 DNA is TGTGCCAGCAGCTCAACAGGGGACCCCAATCAGCCCCAGCATTTT. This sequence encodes CASSSTGDPNQPQHF.

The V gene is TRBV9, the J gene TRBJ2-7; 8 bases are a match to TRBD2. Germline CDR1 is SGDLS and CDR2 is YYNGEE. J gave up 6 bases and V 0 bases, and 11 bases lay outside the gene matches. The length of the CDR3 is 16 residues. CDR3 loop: CASSVGAGEAGAEQYF. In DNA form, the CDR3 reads TGTGCCAGCAGCGTAGGAGCGGGGGAGGCGGGGGCCGAGCAGTACTTC.

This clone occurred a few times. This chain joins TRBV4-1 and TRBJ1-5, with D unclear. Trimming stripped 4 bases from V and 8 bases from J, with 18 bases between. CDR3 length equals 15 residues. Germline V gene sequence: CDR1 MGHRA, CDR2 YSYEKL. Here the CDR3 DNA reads TGCGCCAGCAGCCCTTCTGGCCTCCGGGGAGAGCCCCAGCATTTT. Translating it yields CASSPSGLRGEPQHF.

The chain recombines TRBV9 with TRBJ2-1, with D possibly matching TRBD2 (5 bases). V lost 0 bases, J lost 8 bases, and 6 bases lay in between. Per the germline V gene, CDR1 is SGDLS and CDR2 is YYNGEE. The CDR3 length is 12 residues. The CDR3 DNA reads TGTGCCAGCAGCGTAGGGCGGGATGAGCAGTTCTTC. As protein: CASSVGRDEQFF.

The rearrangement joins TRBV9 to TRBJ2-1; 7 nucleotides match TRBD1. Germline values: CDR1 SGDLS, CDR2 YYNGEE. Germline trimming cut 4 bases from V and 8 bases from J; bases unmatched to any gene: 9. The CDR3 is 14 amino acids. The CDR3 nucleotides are TGTGCCAGCAGCACACAGGGGACCTGGGATGAGCAGTTCTTC. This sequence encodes CASSTQGTWDEQFF.

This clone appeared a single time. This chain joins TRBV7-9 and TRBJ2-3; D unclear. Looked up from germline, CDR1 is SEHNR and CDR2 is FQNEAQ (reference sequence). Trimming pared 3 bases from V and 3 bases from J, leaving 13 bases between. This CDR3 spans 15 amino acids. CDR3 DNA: TGTGCCAGCAGCTTCCCTTCGGGTCTAACAGATACGCAGTATTTT. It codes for CASSFPSGLTDTQYF.

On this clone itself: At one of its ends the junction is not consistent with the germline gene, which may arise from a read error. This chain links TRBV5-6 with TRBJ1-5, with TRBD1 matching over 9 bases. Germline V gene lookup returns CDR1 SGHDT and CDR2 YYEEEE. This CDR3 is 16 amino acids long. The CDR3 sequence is CARSFGWTGGNQPQHF. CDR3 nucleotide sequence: TGTGCCCGCAGCTTCGGTTGGACAGGGGGCAATCAGCCCCAGCATTTT.

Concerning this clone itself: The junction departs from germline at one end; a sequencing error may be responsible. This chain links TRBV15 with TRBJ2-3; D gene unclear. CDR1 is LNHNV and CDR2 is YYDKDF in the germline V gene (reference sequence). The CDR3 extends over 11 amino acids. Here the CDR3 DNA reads TGTGCCACCAGCAGAGATCGGAAAACTACTTTT. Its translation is CATSRDRKTTF.